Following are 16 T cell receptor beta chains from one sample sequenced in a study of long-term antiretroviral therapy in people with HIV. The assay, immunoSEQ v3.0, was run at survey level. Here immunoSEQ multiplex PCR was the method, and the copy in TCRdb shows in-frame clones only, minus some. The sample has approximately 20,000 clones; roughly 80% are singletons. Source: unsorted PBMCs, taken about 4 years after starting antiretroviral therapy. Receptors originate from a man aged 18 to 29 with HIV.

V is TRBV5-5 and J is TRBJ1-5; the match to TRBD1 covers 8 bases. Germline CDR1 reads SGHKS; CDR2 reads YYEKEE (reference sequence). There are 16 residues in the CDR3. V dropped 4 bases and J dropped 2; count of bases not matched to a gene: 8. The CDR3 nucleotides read TGTGCCAGCAGCACCCGGACAGGGAGCGGCAATCAGCCCCAGCATTTT. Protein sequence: CASSTRTGSGNQPQHF. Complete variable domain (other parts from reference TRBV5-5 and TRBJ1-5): DAGVTQSPTHLIKTRGQQVTLRCSPISGHKSVSWYQQVLGQGPQFIFQYYEKEERGRGNFPDRFSARQFPNYSSELNVNALLLGDSALYLCASSTRTGSGNQPQHFGDGTRLSIL.

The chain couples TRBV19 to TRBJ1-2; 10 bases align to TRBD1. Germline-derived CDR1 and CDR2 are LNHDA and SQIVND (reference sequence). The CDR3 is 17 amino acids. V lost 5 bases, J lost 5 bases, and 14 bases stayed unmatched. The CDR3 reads CASSLHRDRGLLYGYTF. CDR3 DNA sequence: TGTGCCAGTAGTCTTCACCGGGACAGGGGCCTCCTTTATGGCTACACCTTC. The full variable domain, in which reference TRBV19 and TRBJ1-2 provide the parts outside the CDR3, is DGGITQSPKYLFRKEGQNVTLSCEQNLNHDAMYWYRQDPGQGLRLIYYSQIVNDFQKGDIAEGYSVSREKKESFPLTVTSAQKNPTAFYLCASSLHRDRGLLYGYTFGSGTRLTVV.

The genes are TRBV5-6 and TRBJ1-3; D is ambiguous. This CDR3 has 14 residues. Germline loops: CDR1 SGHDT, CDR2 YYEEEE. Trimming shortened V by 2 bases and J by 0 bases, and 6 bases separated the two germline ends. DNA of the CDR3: TGTGCCAGCAGCTTCCCCCACTCTGGAAACACCATATATTTT. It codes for CASSFPHSGNTIYF.

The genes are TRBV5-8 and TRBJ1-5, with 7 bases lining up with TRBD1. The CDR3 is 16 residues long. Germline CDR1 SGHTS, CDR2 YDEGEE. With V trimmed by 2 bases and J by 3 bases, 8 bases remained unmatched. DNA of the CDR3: TGTGCCAGCAGCTTACTAGGACAGGAAATCAATCAGCCCCAGCATTTT. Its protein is CASSLLGQEINQPQHF. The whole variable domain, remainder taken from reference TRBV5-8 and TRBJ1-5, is EAGVTQSPTHLIKTRGQQATLRCSPISGHTSVYWYQQALGLGLQFLLWYDEGEERNRGNFPPRFSGRQFPNYSSELNVNALELEDSALYLCASSLLGQEINQPQHFGDGTRLSIL.

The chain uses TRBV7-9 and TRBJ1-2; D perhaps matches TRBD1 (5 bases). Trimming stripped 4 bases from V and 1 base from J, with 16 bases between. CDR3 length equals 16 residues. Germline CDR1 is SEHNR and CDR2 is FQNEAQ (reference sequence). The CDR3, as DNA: TGTGCCAGCAGCTCATTAGACGGGGCTGATAACTATGGCTACACCTTC. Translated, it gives CASSSLDGADNYGYTF.

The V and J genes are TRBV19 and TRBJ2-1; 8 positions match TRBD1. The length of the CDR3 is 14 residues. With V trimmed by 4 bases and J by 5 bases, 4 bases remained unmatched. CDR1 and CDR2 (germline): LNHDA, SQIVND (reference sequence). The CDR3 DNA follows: TGTGCCAGTAGTACCGGGACAGGCCACAATGAGCAGTTCTTC. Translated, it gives CASSTGTGHNEQFF.

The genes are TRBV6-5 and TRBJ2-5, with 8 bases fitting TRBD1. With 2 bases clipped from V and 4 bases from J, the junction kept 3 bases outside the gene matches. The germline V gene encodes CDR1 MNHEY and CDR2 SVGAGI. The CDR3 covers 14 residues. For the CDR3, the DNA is TGTGCCAGCAGTTACAGGACAGGGCGAGAGACCCAGTACTTC. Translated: CASSYRTGRETQYF.

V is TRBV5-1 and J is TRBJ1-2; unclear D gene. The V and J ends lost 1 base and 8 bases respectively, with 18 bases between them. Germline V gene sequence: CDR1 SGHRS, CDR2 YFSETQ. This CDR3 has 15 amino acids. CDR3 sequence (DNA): TGCGCCAGCAGCTTGCGTGGACGTATCGATTCGGGCTACACCTTC. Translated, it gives CASSLRGRIDSGYTF.

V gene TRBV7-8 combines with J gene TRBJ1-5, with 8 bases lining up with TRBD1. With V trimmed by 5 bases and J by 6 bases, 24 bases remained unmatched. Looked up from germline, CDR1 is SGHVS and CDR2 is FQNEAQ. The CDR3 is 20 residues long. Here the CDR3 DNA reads TGTGCCAGCAGCGCGATAGCGGACAGGGAAGGGAGAATGGGGGGTCAGCCCCAGCATTTT. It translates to CASSAIADREGRMGGQPQHF.

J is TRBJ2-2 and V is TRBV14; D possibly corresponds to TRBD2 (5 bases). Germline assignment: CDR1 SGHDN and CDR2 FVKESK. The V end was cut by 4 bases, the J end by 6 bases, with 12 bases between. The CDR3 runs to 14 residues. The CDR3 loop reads CASSLRTGAGELFF. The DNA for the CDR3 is TGTGCCAGCAGCCTCCGGACTGGGGCCGGGGAGCTGTTTTTT.

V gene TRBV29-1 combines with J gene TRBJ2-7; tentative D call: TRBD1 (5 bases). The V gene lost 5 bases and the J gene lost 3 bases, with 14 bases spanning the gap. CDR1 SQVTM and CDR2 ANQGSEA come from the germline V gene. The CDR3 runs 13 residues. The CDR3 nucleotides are TGCAGCGTTCAAACGACAGAACACTACGAGCAGTACTTC. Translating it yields CSVQTTEHYEQYF.

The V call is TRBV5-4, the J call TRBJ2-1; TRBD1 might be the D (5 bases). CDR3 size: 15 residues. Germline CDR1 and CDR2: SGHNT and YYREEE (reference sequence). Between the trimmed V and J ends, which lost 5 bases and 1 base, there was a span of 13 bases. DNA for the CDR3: TGTGCCAGCAGTTTCAGGGTACAGTCCTACAATGAGCAGTTCTTC. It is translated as CASSFRVQSYNEQFF.

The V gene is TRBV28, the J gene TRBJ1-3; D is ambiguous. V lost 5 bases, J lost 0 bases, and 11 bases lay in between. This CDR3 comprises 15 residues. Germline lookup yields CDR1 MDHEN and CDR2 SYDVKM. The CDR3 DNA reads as TGTGCCAGCAGTACCCACGGCAGCTCTGGAAACACCATATATTTT. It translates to CASSTHGSSGNTIYF.

CDR3 region: CASSFGGYYEQYF. The CDR3 DNA follows: TGTGCCAGCAGCTTTGGCGGGTACTACGAGCAGTACTTC. This chain connects TRBV7-6 to TRBJ2-7, with TRBD2 as a possible D gene (5 bases). The length of the CDR3 is 13 residues. Germline lookup yields CDR1 SGHVS and CDR2 FNYEAQ. Trimming stripped 3 bases from V and 3 bases from J, with 9 bases between.

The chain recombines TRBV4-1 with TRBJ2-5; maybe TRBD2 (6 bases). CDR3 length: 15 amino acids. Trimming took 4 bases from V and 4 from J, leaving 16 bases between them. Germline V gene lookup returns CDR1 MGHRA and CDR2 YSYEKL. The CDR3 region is CASSLTAPGVETQYF. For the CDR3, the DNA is TGCGCCAGCAGCCTTACGGCACCGGGGGTAGAGACCCAGTACTTC.

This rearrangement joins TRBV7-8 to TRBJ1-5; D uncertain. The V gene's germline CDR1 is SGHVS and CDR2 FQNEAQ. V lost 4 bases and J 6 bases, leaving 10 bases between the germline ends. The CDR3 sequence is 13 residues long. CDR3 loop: CASSSPGVQPQHF. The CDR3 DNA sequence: TGTGCCAGCAGCTCCCCGGGTGTTCAGCCCCAGCATTTT.